The 5 T cell receptor beta chains listed next were all sequenced from one sample in a study of blood T cell repertoires in COVID-19. Some clones are missing from TCRdb's copy, which holds only in-frame ones; the method was immunoSEQ multiplex PCR. The table shows some 230,000 clones, with 84% occurring only once. Sequencing was carried out using peripheral blood. Every receptor here comes from an older woman who had recovered from COVID-19.

The chain joins TRBV6-6 to TRBJ2-7; 7 bases are a match to TRBD1. This CDR3 comprises 14 residues. Germline lookup yields CDR1 MNHNY and CDR2 SVGAGI (reference sequence). The junction had 2 bases not matched to a gene; V was cut back by 0 bases and J by 3 bases. In nucleotides, the CDR3 is TGTGCCAGCAGTTACTCGGGACAGATCTACGAGCAGTACTTC. It is translated as CASSYSGQIYEQYF.

The V and J genes are TRBV4-1 and TRBJ2-1; 8 nucleotides match TRBD1. The length of the CDR3 is 13 residues. V shed 4 bases and J 10 bases; nucleotides not matched to a gene: 6. Germline values: CDR1 MGHRA, CDR2 YSYEKL. CDR3 amino acids: CASSRPTGEEQFF. DNA of the CDR3: TGCGCCAGCAGCCGGCCGACAGGGGAAGAGCAGTTCTTC.

This sequence joins TRBV6-2 or TRBV6-3 and TRBJ1-6; D ambiguous. Trimming left V 6 bases short and J 6 bases short, with 15 bases between. CDR1 is MNHEY and CDR2 is SVGEGT in the germline V gene. The CDR3 covers 15 residues. The CDR3 region has the DNA TGTGCCAGCAGCCCCGGCACAGCAATTAATTCACCCCTCCACTTT. It is translated as CASSPGTAINSPLHF.

This chain uses TRBV18 with TRBJ2-6; the match to TRBD2 covers 8 bases. The CDR3 covers 19 residues. Germline loops: CDR1 KGHSH, CDR2 LQKENI. Trimming took 0 bases from V and 0 from J; bases not matched to a gene: 7. The chain's CDR3 is CASSPPVGGGPSGANVLTF. In nucleotides, the CDR3 is TGTGCCAGCTCACCACCGGTCGGGGGGGGGCCCTCTGGGGCCAACGTCCTGACTTTC.

J is TRBJ1-2 and V is TRBV5-1, with 7 bases aligning to TRBD1. Germline V gene data show CDR1 as SGHRS and CDR2 as YFSETQ. CDR3 length equals 15 residues. Trimming took 4 bases from V and 3 from J; bases not matched to a gene: 9. The CDR3 bases are TGCGCCAGCAGCCCAGGACAGGTGAACTACTATGGCTACACCTTC. Translating it yields CASSPGQVNYYGYTF.